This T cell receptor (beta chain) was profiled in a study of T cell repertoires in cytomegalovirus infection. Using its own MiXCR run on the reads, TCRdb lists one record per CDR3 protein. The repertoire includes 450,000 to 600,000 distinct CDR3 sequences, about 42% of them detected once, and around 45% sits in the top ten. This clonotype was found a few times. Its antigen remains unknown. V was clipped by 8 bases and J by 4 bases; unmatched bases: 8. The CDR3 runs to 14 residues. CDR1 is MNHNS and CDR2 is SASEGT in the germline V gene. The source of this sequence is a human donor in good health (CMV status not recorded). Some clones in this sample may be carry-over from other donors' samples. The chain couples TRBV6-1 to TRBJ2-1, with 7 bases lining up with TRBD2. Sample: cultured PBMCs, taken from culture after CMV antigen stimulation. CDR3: CASAPLGGYNEQFF. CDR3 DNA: TGTGCCAGCGCTCCCCTCGGGGGGTACAATGAGCAGTTCTTC.